The 6 T cell receptor beta chains presented below share a single source sample, sequenced in a study of T cell responses to AZD1222 COVID-19 vaccine. Profiled with immunoSEQ multiplex PCR; TCRdb holds only in-frame clones, not every one. Among about 120,000 clones, roughly 90% were seen once, and the ten largest hold roughly 8.9%. The sample here was peripheral blood, taken on day 0 of AZD1222 vaccination. The source is an adult in good health.

The chain couples TRBV6-5 to TRBJ1-1; 9 positions agree with TRBD1. The V gene end was trimmed by 6 bases and the J gene end by 4 bases; junction bases not matched to a gene: 9. The germline V gene encodes CDR1 MNHEY and CDR2 SVGAGI. The CDR3 consists of 15 residues. The CDR3 here is CASSPQGAAGTEAFF. For the CDR3, the DNA is TGTGCCAGCAGCCCACAGGGGGCTGCGGGCACTGAAGCTTTCTTT.

The chain carries TRBV18 and TRBJ1-4; tentatively, D is TRBD1 (5 bases). CDR3 length: 13 residues. The germline V and J ends were trimmed by 2 bases and 5 bases, with 6 bases remaining between them. CDR1 and CDR2 from the germline V gene are KGHSH and LQKENI. The CDR3 DNA reads TGTGCCAGCTCACCAAGGGGAAATGAAAAACTGTTTTTT. Its translation: CASSPRGNEKLFF.

The chain has TRBV4-2 and TRBJ1-5, with D perhaps TRBD1 (5 bases). The CDR3 spans 17 residues. Deletions cut 3 bases from V and 1 base from J, with 16 bases between. Germline-derived CDR1 and CDR2 are LGHNA and YNFKEQ. The CDR3 bases are TGTGCCAGCAGCCATACTCAGGGAAGTGTAAGCAATCAGCCCCAGCATTTT. Translating it yields CASSHTQGSVSNQPQHF.

This rearrangement joins TRBV11-2 to TRBJ2-7, with TRBD2 matching over 9 bases. Germline values: CDR1 SGHAT, CDR2 FQNNGV. The CDR3 length is 13 residues. With 4 bases clipped from V and 5 bases from J, the junction kept 3 bases outside the gene matches. The CDR3 region has the DNA TGTGCCAGCAGCTATAGCGGGAGCCACGAGCAGTACTTC. Encoded protein: CASSYSGSHEQYF.

The chain uses TRBV7-9 and TRBJ1-4; D is undetermined. V shed 3 bases and J shed 0 bases, with 11 bases lying between them. This CDR3 region has 16 residues. Germline V gene lookup returns CDR1 SEHNR and CDR2 FQNEAQ (reference sequence). DNA for the CDR3: TGTGCCAGCAGCTTCGACAACAGCGCAACTAATGAAAAACTGTTTTTT. Protein product: CASSFDNSATNEKLFF.

The gene calls are TRBV11-2 and TRBJ1-2; D uncertain. Looked up from germline, CDR1 is SGHAT and CDR2 is FQNNGV. Trimming left V 1 base short and J 2 bases short, with 11 bases between. The CDR3 runs 15 residues. The CDR3 sequence: CASSLVGTGNYGYTF. The DNA for the CDR3 is TGTGCCAGCAGCTTAGTGGGAACTGGGAACTATGGCTACACCTTC.